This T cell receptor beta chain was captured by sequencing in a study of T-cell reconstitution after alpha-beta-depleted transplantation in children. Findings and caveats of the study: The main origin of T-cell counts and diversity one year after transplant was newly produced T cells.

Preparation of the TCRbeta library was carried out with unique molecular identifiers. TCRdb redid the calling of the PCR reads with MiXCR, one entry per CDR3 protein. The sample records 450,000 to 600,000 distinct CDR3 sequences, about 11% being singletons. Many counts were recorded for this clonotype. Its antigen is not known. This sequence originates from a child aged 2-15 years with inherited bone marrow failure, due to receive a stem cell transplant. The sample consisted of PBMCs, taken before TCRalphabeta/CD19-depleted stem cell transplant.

The DNA for the CDR3 is TGTGCCAGCAGCCGTGGGACAGGGCGCAACGAGCAGTACTTC. Protein product: CASSRGTGRNEQYF. V is TRBV27 and J is TRBJ2-7, with TRBD1 matching over 9 bases. V dropped 6 bases and J dropped 5; count of bases not matched to a gene: 8. Germline V CDR1 and CDR2: MNHEY, SMNVEV (reference sequence). This CDR3 spans 14 amino acids.